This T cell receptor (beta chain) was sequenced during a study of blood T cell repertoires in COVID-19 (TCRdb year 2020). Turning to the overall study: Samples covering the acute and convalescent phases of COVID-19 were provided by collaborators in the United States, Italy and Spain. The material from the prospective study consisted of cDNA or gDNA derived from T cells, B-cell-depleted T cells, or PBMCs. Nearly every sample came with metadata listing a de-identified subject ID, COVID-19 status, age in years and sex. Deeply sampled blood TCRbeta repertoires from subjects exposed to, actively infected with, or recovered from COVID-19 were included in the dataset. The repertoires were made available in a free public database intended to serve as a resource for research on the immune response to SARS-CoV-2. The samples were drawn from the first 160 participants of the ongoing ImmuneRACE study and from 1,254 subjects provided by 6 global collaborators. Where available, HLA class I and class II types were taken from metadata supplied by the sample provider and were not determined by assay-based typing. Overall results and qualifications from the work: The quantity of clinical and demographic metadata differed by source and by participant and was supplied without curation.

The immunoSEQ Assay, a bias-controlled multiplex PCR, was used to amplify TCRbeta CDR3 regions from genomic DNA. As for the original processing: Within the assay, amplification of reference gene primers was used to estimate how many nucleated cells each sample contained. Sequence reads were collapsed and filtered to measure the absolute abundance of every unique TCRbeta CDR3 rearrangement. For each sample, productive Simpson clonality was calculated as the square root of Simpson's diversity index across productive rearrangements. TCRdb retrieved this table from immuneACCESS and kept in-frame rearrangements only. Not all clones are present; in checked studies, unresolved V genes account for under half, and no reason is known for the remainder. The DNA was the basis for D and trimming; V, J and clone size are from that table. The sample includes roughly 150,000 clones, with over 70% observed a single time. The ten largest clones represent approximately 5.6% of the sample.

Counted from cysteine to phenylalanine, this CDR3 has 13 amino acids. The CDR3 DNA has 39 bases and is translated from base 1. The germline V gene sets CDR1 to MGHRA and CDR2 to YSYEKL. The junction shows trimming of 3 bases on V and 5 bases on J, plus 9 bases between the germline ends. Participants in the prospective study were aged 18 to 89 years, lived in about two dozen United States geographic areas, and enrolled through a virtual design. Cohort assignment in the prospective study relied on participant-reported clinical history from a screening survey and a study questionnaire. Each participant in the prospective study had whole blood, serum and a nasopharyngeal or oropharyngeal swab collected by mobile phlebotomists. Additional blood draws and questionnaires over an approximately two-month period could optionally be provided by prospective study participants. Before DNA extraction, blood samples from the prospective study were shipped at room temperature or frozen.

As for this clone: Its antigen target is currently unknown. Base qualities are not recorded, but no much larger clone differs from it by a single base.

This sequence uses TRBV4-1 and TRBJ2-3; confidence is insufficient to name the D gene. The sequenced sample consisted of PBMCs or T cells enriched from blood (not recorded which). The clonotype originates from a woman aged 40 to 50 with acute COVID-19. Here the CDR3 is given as CASSQDLEDTQYF. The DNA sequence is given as TGCGCCAGCAGCCAGGATCTAGAAGATACGCAGTATTTT.